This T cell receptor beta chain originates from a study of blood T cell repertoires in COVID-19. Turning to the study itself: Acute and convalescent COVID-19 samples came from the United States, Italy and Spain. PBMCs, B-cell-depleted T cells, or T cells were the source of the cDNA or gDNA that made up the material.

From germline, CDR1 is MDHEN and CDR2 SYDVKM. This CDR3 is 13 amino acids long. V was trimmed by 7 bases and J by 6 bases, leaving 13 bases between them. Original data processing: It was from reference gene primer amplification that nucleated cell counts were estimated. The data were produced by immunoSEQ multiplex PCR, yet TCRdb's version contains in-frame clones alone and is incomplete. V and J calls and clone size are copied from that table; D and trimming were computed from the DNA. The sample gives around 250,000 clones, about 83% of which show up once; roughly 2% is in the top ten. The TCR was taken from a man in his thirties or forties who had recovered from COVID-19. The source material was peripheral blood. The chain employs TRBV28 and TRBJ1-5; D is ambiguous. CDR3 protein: CASTELAGQPQHF. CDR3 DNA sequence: TGTGCCAGCACTGAACTAGCAGGTCAGCCCCAGCATTTT.